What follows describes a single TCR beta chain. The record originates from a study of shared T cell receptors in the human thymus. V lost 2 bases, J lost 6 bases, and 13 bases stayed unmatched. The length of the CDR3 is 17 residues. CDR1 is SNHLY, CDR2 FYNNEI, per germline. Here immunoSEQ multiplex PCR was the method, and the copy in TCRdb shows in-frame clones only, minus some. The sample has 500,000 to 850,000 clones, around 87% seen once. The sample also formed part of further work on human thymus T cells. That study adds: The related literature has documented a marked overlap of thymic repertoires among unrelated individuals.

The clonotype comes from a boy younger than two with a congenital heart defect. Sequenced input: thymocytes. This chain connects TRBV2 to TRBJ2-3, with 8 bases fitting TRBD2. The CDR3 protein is CASSEKDPTGGSDTQYF. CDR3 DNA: TGTGCCAGCAGTGAAAAGGACCCAACGGGGGGGTCGGATACGCAGTATTTT.